Presented here are 25 T cell receptor beta chains from one specimen sequenced in a study of T cell repertoires in cytomegalovirus infection. These receptors have no known antigen. MiXCR, run by TCRdb on the reads, gives a single entry per CDR3 protein. The sample yields around 78,000 distinct CDR3 sequences, around 25% seen once. Sequencing used CD8+ T cells from cultured PBMCs, obtained from culture after CMV antigen stimulation. These receptors were taken from a human donor in good health (CMV status not recorded). Some clones in this sample may be carry-over from other donors' samples.

Comment on this clonotype: Being one base from a much bigger clone, this may be a read error. The chain couples TRBV7-6 to TRBJ1-1; D unresolved. In germline, CDR1 is SGHVS, CDR2 FNYEAQ. The CDR3 runs to 13 residues. The CDR3 DNA reads as TGTGCCAGCAGCTTAGCGTCGAACACTGAAGCTTCCTTT. It translates to CASSLASNTEASF.

This clonotype occurred a few times. This chain links TRBV3-1 with TRBJ2-3, with a tentative D call TRBD2 (6 bases). This CDR3 contains 17 residues. The ends were cut back, 0 bases at V and 0 bases at J, with 13 bases in the middle. The germline V gene encodes CDR1 LGHDT and CDR2 YNNKEL (reference sequence). CDR3 nucleotides: TGTGCCAGCAGCCAAGATCCCAGCGGGTTAAGCACAGATACGCAGTATTTT. This encodes CASSQDPSGLSTDTQYF.

This clonotype showed up just a few times. The chain links TRBV15 to TRBJ1-1; a weak D match, TRBD1 (5 bases). CDR3 size: 17 residues. Between the trimmed V and J ends, which lost 4 bases and 5 bases, there was a span of 23 bases. Germline loops: CDR1 LNHNV, CDR2 YYDKDF (reference sequence). The DNA of the CDR3 is TGTGCCACCAGCACCCCCTGGGGCTTTGGGGGTTGGACTGAAGCTTTCTTT. This translates into CATSTPWGFGGWTEAFF.

The chain has TRBV5-6 and TRBJ2-2; possible D gene TRBD2, 6 bases. Trimming pared 6 bases from V and 1 base from J, leaving 10 bases between. The CDR3 covers 14 residues. Germline CDR1 SGHDT, CDR2 YYEEEE. CDR3 DNA: TGTGCCAGCACCGGGACTTTGAACACCGGGGAGCTGTTTTTT. This sequence encodes CASTGTLNTGELFF.

This clonotype came up a few times. V is TRBV9 and J is TRBJ2-1, with 8 positions matching TRBD2. Trimming removed 3 bases from V and 6 bases from J; junction bases left unmatched: 8. Germline V gives CDR1 SGDLS, CDR2 YYNGEE. The CDR3 runs to 15 residues. CDR3 in amino acids: CASSASGTSGNEQFF. The DNA for the CDR3 is TGTGCCAGCAGCGCCTCCGGGACTAGTGGCAATGAGCAGTTCTTC.

In this sample, this clonotype turned up a few times. The DNA of the CDR3 is TGTGCCATCAGTACGACAGACAAACCCTCCGGAGATGGCTACACCTTC. Protein product: CAISTTDKPSGDGYTF. The J gene is TRBJ1-2, the V gene TRBV10-3; D possibly corresponds to TRBD1 (5 bases). The CDR3 consists of 16 residues. Germline CDR1 is ENHRY and CDR2 is SYGVKD. V dropped 5 bases and J dropped 6 bases, with 22 bases sitting between them.

The V gene is TRBV6-2 or TRBV6-3, the J gene TRBJ2-1, with 8 bases lining up with TRBD2. The trim removed 6 bases at V and 7 bases at J, leaving 11 bases unmatched. The CDR3 is made up of 15 amino acids. The germline V gene has CDR1 MNHEY and CDR2 SVGEGT. The CDR3 DNA follows: TGTGCCAGCAGAGTCTCGGGGGGGCAAAGGAATGAGCAGTTCTTC. Translation gives CASRVSGGQRNEQFF.

J is TRBJ2-7 and V is TRBV4-2; D is unresolved. The CDR3 totals 15 residues. The germline V gene encodes CDR1 LGHNA and CDR2 YNFKEQ. Trimming took off 1 base at V and 0 bases at J, with 10 bases between the two ends. The CDR3, as DNA: TGTGCCAGCAGCCAAGGGTATCAATCCTCCTACGAGCAGTACTTC. Translating it yields CASSQGYQSSYEQYF.

This clonotype has a handful of counts. The CDR3 sequence is CASKERQVDSPLHF. The CDR3 DNA reads TGTGCCAGTAAGGAACGACAGGTGGATTCACCCCTCCACTTT. The chain is built from TRBV19 and TRBJ1-6; D might be TRBD1 (6 bases). V was trimmed by 7 bases and J by 8 bases, leaving 15 bases between them. The CDR3 runs 14 residues. Germline V gene sequence: CDR1 LNHDA, CDR2 SQIVND (reference sequence).

This clonotype appeared a few times. This rearrangement joins TRBV12-3 or TRBV12-4 to TRBJ1-1; 9 bases fit TRBD1. The CDR3 spans 15 residues. V trimming: 6 bases; J trimming: 0 bases; junction bases outside the gene matches: 5. CDR3 loop: CASSRDRALNTEAFF. In DNA, the CDR3 is TGTGCCAGCAGCCGGGACAGGGCCTTGAACACTGAAGCTTTCTTT.

This clonotype showed up many times. The chain recombines TRBV7-2 with TRBJ1-6, with D perhaps matching TRBD1 (6 bases). This CDR3 has 18 residues. Between the trimmed V and J ends, which lost 7 bases and 10 bases, there was a span of 29 bases. In germline, CDR1 is SGHTA, CDR2 FQGNSA. This CDR3 reads CASTYTGLDPQTWSPLHF. The CDR3 DNA sequence: TGTGCCAGCACTTACACAGGGTTAGACCCCCAGACATGGTCACCCCTCCACTTT.

The genes are TRBV4-1 and TRBJ2-7, with 9 bases that match TRBD2. CDR3 length: 15 residues. In germline, CDR1 is MGHRA, CDR2 YSYEKL. V lost 4 bases to trimming and J lost 6 bases; unmatched junction nucleotides: 10. In nucleotides, the CDR3 is TGCGCCAGCAGCCCAAAAGCGGGAGGCCCCCGCGAGCAGTACTTC. As protein: CASSPKAGGPREQYF.

As concerns this clonotype: This sequence may be a read error, since a much larger clone differs from it by one base. V usage is TRBV24-1 and J usage is TRBJ2-2; a weak D match, TRBD1 (6 bases). The germline V gene has CDR1 KGHDR and CDR2 SFDVKD. There are 16 residues in the CDR3. CDR3 loop: CSTSDSTGTTTGELFF. CDR3 nucleotides: TGTTCCACCAGTGATTCTACAGGGACGACCACCGGGGAGCTGTTTTTT.

Only a few counts were recorded for this clonotype. The rearrangement joins TRBV4-3 to TRBJ2-1, with D possibly matching TRBD2 (6 bases). The germline CDR1 and CDR2 sequences are LGHNA and YSLEER. Trimming removed 4 bases at V and 2 bases at J, with 24 bases between. The CDR3 is made up of 19 amino acids. As DNA, the CDR3 is TGCGCCAGCAGCCCACGTCTTGGACTCATCACGGGGGCCTACAATGAGCAGTTCTTC. Protein product: CASSPRLGLITGAYNEQFF.

This clonotype was detected only a few times. The V call is TRBV7-3, the J call TRBJ2-7, with no clear D. The CDR3 runs 15 residues. From germline, CDR1 is SGHTA and CDR2 FQGTGA. V lost 0 bases to trimming and J lost 6 bases, with 15 bases between them. This CDR3 reads CASSLTVSRPLEQYF. The CDR3 DNA sequence: TGTGCCAGCAGCTTAACTGTCTCTAGGCCCCTCGAGCAGTACTTC.

This chain joins TRBV6-1 and TRBJ1-1; 7 nucleotides line up with TRBD1. The J segment lost 0 bases and the V segment lost 6 bases, leaving 10 bases of the junction unmatched. This CDR3 is built from 16 residues. The germline V gene has CDR1 MNHNS and CDR2 SASEGT. CDR3 loop: CASRKGRGEVNTEAFF. The CDR3 DNA is TGTGCCAGCAGAAAAGGCAGGGGGGAAGTGAACACTGAAGCTTTCTTT.

This clonotype showed up just once. The V and J genes are TRBV5-1 and TRBJ2-6, with D possibly TRBD2 on 5 matching bases. V shed 3 bases and J shed 2 bases, with 9 bases lying between them. Germline CDR1 and CDR2: SGHRS and YFSETQ. The CDR3 sequence is 15 residues long. The CDR3: CASSSSGTGANVLTF. The CDR3 coding sequence is TGCGCCAGCAGCTCCTCGGGGACTGGGGCCAACGTCCTGACTTTC.

This clonotype appeared many times. The chain couples TRBV5-6 to TRBJ1-1, with TRBD1 identical over 9 bases. CDR1 is SGHDT, CDR2 YYEEEE, per germline. The junction had 10 bases not matched to a gene; V was cut back by 7 bases and J by 0 bases. The CDR3 spans 16 residues. The CDR3 region is CASPTGGLFMNTEAFF. As DNA, the CDR3 is TGTGCCAGCCCTACAGGGGGCCTATTCATGAACACTGAAGCTTTCTTT. The variable domain in full, with the rest retrieved from reference TRBV5-6 and TRBJ1-1, is DAGVTQSPTHLIKTRGQQVTLRCSPKSGHDTVSWYQQALGQGPQFIFQYYEEEERQRGNFPDRFSGHQFPNYSSELNVNALLLGDSALYLCASPTGGLFMNTEAFFGQGTRLTVV.

This clonotype was detected only a few times. The chain's CDR3 is CASSLADRHYF. The CDR3 bases are TGTGCCAGCAGTTTAGCGGACAGGCACTACTTC. This chain uses TRBV27 with TRBJ2-7; 7 nucleotides match TRBD1. CDR1 and CDR2 from the germline V gene are MNHEY and SMNVEV (reference sequence). This CDR3 has 11 residues. V lost 2 bases, J lost 13 bases, and 5 bases stayed unmatched.

This clonotype has more than one count but fewer than ten. This sequence joins TRBV12-3 or TRBV12-4 and TRBJ2-1; the match to TRBD2 covers 11 bases. This CDR3 spans 13 amino acids. The trim removed 6 bases at V and 5 bases at J, leaving 0 bases unmatched. The CDR3 DNA reads TGTGCCAGCAGGGGACTAGCGGACAATGAGCAGTTCTTC. Its translation: CASRGLADNEQFF.

This clonotype has at least ten counts. This sequence joins TRBV24-1 and TRBJ2-1; D is possibly TRBD1 or TRBD2 (5 bases each). Trimming cost V 4 bases and J 5 bases, with 20 bases left between them. This CDR3 has 17 residues. CDR1 KGHDR and CDR2 SFDVKD come from the germline V gene. As DNA, the CDR3 is TGTGCCACCAGTGACCCATCCAGGGTAAGGGACCACAATGAGCAGTTCTTC. Translating gives CATSDPSRVRDHNEQFF.

The chain couples TRBV5-6 to TRBJ2-7; tentatively, D is TRBD1 (6 bases). Trimming took 4 bases from V and 5 from J, leaving 13 bases between them. CDR1 is SGHDT, CDR2 YYEEEE, per germline. The CDR3 is made up of 13 amino acids. DNA for the CDR3: TGTGCCAGCAGCACAATCCGACAGGACGAGCAGTACTTC. Protein product: CASSTIRQDEQYF.

This clonotype was recorded at least ten times. The chain carries TRBV12-3 or TRBV12-4 and TRBJ2-6, with 7 positions matching TRBD1. The J segment lost 2 bases and the V segment lost 5 bases, leaving 0 bases of the junction unmatched. The CDR3 spans 14 residues. Here the CDR3 reads CASSQGAGANVLTF. CDR3 nucleotides: TGTGCCAGCAGTCAGGGGGCTGGGGCCAACGTCCTGACTTTC.

The chain employs TRBV27 and TRBJ2-5; perhaps TRBD2 as D (6 bases). The germline CDR1 and CDR2 sequences are MNHEY and SMNVEV (reference sequence). The CDR3 extends over 13 amino acids. V lost 8 bases and J lost 0, with 10 bases in between. This CDR3 is CASWASDQETQYF. DNA for the CDR3: TGTGCCAGCTGGGCTAGCGACCAAGAGACCCAGTACTTC.

CDR3 loop: CASSSGIPYEQYF. The CDR3 DNA sequence: TGTGCCAGCAGTTCCGGGATCCCCTACGAGCAGTACTTC. The chain is built from TRBV27 and TRBJ2-7, with D tentatively TRBD2 (5 bases). The germline V gene encodes CDR1 MNHEY and CDR2 SMNVEV (reference sequence). This CDR3 contains 13 residues. Trimming cost V 4 bases and J 2 bases, with 9 bases left between them.